One sample yielded the 11 T cell receptor beta chains listed below, sequenced in a study of T-cell memory formation after mild COVID-19. TCRdb ran MiXCR on the 5' RACE reads and lists one entry per CDR3 protein. The sample carries 200,000 or so distinct CDR3 sequences, 16% recorded once. Sequencing input: PBMCs or a T cell subset sorted from them (not recorded which). These receptors came from an adult woman who had mild COVID-19 (a few samples of this study predate the infection). Cell type and time point are not known.

The sample holds a few counts of this clonotype. This chain connects TRBV12-5 to TRBJ2-7; 9 bases line up with TRBD1. The junction had 5 bases not matched to a gene; V was cut back by 2 bases and J by 0 bases. The CDR3 covers 16 residues. Germline-derived CDR1 and CDR2 are LGHNT and FRNRAP. Here the CDR3 DNA reads TGTGCTAGTGGTTTGTCTGCGGGACAGGGCTCCTACGAGCAGTACTTC. This translates into CASGLSAGQGSYEQYF. Based on the CDR3 plus reference TRBV12-5 and TRBJ2-7, the full variable domain is DARVTQTPRHKVTEMGQEVTMRCQPILGHNTVFWYRQTMMQGLELLAYFRNRAPLDDSGMPKDRFSAEMPDATLATLKIQPSEPRDSAVYFCASGLSAGQGSYEQYFGPGTRLTVT.

This clonotype was picked up a small number of times. V is TRBV12-3 or TRBV12-4 and J is TRBJ2-3; no definite D call. The V gene lost 6 bases and the J gene lost 2 bases, with 9 bases spanning the gap. The CDR3 length is 13 residues. The CDR3 DNA is TGTGCCAGCAGACCACAGCTCACAGATACGCAGTATTTT. Amino acids: CASRPQLTDTQYF.

The chain couples TRBV3-1 to TRBJ2-4; 12 bases are shared with TRBD2. The germline V gene encodes CDR1 LGHDT and CDR2 YNNKEL (reference sequence). This CDR3 contains 18 residues. V shed 2 bases, J shed 3 bases, and the junction held 8 bases outside the gene matches. For the CDR3, the DNA is TGTGCCAGCAGCCAACCTCGGCGGACTAGCGGGAACAAAAACATTCAGTACTTC. Its protein product is CASSQPRRTSGNKNIQYF.

The V and J genes are TRBV12-3 or TRBV12-4 and TRBJ2-3; 8 bases align to TRBD2. The CDR3 contains 17 residues. V gave up 4 bases and J gave up 1 base; unmatched junction bases: 10. The CDR3 region is CASSSGPPTSGTDTQYF. The DNA of the CDR3 is TGTGCCAGCAGTTCTGGGCCCCCGACTAGCGGCACAGATACGCAGTATTTT.

This clonotype was observed a handful of times. The chain carries TRBV6-6 and TRBJ1-2; 11 bases map to TRBD1. Germline V lookup: CDR1 MNHNY, CDR2 SVGAGI (reference sequence). The ends lost 6 bases at V and 4 bases at J; junction bases unmatched: 7. The CDR3 runs 15 residues. The CDR3 sequence is CASRAGTGGPYGYTF. The CDR3 DNA reads as TGTGCCAGCAGAGCCGGGACAGGGGGACCCTATGGCTACACCTTC.

There are a few counts of this clonotype. V gene TRBV24-1 combines with J gene TRBJ2-3; unclear D gene. Germline CDR1 and CDR2: KGHDR and SFDVKD. This CDR3 contains 12 residues. Between the trimmed V and J ends, which lost 2 bases and 2 bases, there was a span of 1 base. For the CDR3, the DNA is TGTGCCACCAGTGATTCCACAGATACGCAGTATTTT. Amino acids: CATSDSTDTQYF.

This clonotype was found a few times. V and J are TRBV5-1 and TRBJ2-3; 7 bases are a match to TRBD2. After removal of 2 bases from V and 3 bases from J, the junction contained 3 bases not matched to a gene. Germline lookup yields CDR1 SGHRS and CDR2 YFSETQ. The CDR3 is made up of 14 amino acids. The CDR3 DNA sequence: TGCGCCAGCAGCTTCTGGGGACTAACAGATACGCAGTATTTT. Translation gives CASSFWGLTDTQYF.

In its sample, this clonotype was seen many times. The gene calls are TRBV5-1 and TRBJ2-3; TRBD2 agrees at 7 bases. Trimming at V came to 0 bases and at J to 6 bases, leaving 10 bases not matched to a gene. Looked up from germline, CDR1 is SGHRS and CDR2 is YFSETQ. The CDR3 is 16 amino acids. In DNA, the CDR3 is TGCGCCAGCAGCTTGGCCTCATCGGGAGGCGGGGATACGCAGTATTTT. Residues: CASSLASSGGGDTQYF.

This clonotype was observed a few times. The chain links TRBV5-1 to TRBJ2-7; tentative D call: TRBD2 (6 bases). This CDR3 is built from 15 residues. Germline values: CDR1 SGHRS, CDR2 YFSETQ. Trimming cost V 4 bases and J 3 bases, with 17 bases left between them. Here the CDR3 DNA reads TGCGCCAGCAGCCCAGCCGGGACTCGAAACTACGAGCAGTACTTC. It translates to CASSPAGTRNYEQYF. Full variable domain (missing parts from reference TRBV5-1 and TRBJ2-7): KAGVTQTPRYLIKTRGQQVTLSCSPISGHRSVSWYQQTPGQGLQFLFEYFSETQRNKGNFPGRFSGRQFSNSRSEMNVSTLELGDSALYLCASSPAGTRNYEQYFGPGTRLTVT.

The chain couples TRBV5-1 to TRBJ2-1; perhaps TRBD1 as D (6 bases). Trimming took off 2 bases at V and 9 bases at J, with 6 bases between the two ends. The CDR3 is 11 amino acids. Germline CDR1 and CDR2: SGHRS and YFSETQ. CDR3 bases: TGCGCCAGCAGCTTACAGGGTGAGCAGTTCTTC. This codes for CASSLQGEQFF.

The V gene is TRBV12-3 or TRBV12-4, the J gene TRBJ1-2; TRBD1 might be the D (6 bases). V lost 7 bases to trimming and J lost 4 bases, with 16 bases between them. The CDR3 length is 14 residues. The CDR3 loop reads CASTWGGLGYGYTF. The CDR3, as DNA: TGTGCCAGCACCTGGGGGGGGCTAGGCTATGGCTACACCTTC.